This TCR beta chain came from a study of blood T cell repertoires in COVID-19. Study as a whole: Acute and convalescent COVID-19 specimens originated in the United States, Italy and Spain. T cells, B-cell-depleted T cells, or PBMCs supplied cDNA or gDNA.

The CDR3 consists of 14 residues. Trimming at V came to 7 bases and at J to 3 bases, leaving 6 bases not matched to a gene. The germline V gene encodes CDR1 MNHEY and CDR2 SVGAGI. Authors' processing steps: By means of reference gene primer amplification, nucleated cell counts were estimated. Measured with immunoSEQ multiplex PCR; TCRdb has only the in-frame clones, and not every one. V, J and clone size are those of that table, while D and trimming were read from the DNA. The sample holds more than 200,000 clones, about 80% seen once. This chain uses TRBV6-5 with TRBJ1-1; 9 bases match TRBD1. Sequencing was performed on peripheral blood. This receptor was obtained from a woman older than 75 with active or convalescent COVID-19. The CDR3 region is CASTPDRGYTEAFF. As DNA, the CDR3 is TGTGCCAGCACCCCCGACAGGGGGTACACTGAAGCTTTCTTT.